The T cell receptor (beta chain) under discussion was sequenced for a study of CD8+ T cells in alopecia areata (dated by TCRdb to between 2018 and 2020). A note on the overall study: Treated patients were enrolled in an open-label pilot trial of oral tofacitinib, 5 to 10 mg twice daily, for moderate-to-severe alopecia areata. TCRbeta CDR3 regions were amplified by immunoSEQ multiplex PCR using 35 Vbeta forward and 13 Jbeta reverse primers. Tofacitinib was given for 6 to 18 months, followed by 6 months of follow-up off drug to assess delayed response and recurrence. Clonality in the scalp was compared among normal scalp (n=4), patchy alopecia areata scalp (n=8), and alopecia totalis/universalis scalp (n=8). Patients on tofacitinib were biopsied at baseline and after 4 and 24 weeks of treatment, and several of the patients also had a later scalp biopsy. RNA was extracted with the PAXgene miRNA kit for fixed scalp, the miRNeasy kit for PBMCs, and the RNeasy kit for mouse skin. Scalp tissue and sorted CD4+ and CD8+ peripheral blood T cells from patchy and totalis/universalis alopecia areata patients and from healthy controls were covered by human TCRbeta sequencing. The study used high-throughput TCRbeta sequencing to examine T cell clonal expansion in alopecia areata, in both the C3H/HeJ mouse model and human patients. Paper-wide results and their limitations: Shared TCR sequences between patients were less evident than in mice, which may be partly attributable to HLA diversity in the patient population. Compared with normal scalp, lesional scalp had higher clonality and more expanded CD8+ clones, particularly in alopecia totalis/universalis, a pattern that suggests antigenic drive. Resident alphabeta T cells in normal human skin are also sequenced, complicating scalp TCR repertoire analysis, unlike mouse skin dominated by gammadelta T cells.

The protocol used for the library was the immunoSEQ multiplex PCR assay. For TCR sequencing, RNA was extracted from every sample and reverse transcribed into cDNA to serve as template. First-strand cDNA was synthesized using SuperScript III with a 2:1 mix of oligo-dT and random hexamers. A synthetic immune receptor repertoire was used to assess amplification bias, and residual bias was removed computationally. Per the original workflow: Raw reads were preprocessed for error removal, and CDR3 was defined according to IMGT conventions as running from the conserved cysteine to phenylalanine. Clonality was computed by normalizing Shannon entropy by log2 of the number of productive unique TCRs and subtracting the result from 1. Whether scalp clones were CD4 or CD8 was inferred by matching scalp TCRbeta sequences against CD4 and CD8 repertoires sorted from blood. TCRdb took this table from immuneACCESS and kept in-frame rearrangements with V and J called. Such tables lack part of the clones; where checked against another copy, unresolved V genes explain under half of the gap, and the rest is unexplained. V and J calls and clone size come straight from that table; D and trimming were deduced from the DNA. Present in this sample are approximately 91,000 clones, 40% to 55% of which were seen just once. The ten largest make up 0.75% to 0.8% of the sample.

Comment on this clone: Its antigen has not been determined. Nothing much larger sits one base from this clone, and base qualities are not available.

Lesional scalp punch biopsies and peripheral blood were obtained from alopecia areata patients. After PBMCs were isolated by density centrifugation and stained for CD3, CD4 and CD8, a FACSAria was used to sort CD4+ and CD8+ T cells. From its cysteine to its phenylalanine, the CDR3 spans 12 amino acids. Only CDR3 DNA remains: 36 bases, in frame from the first base. CDR1 SQVTM and CDR2 ANQGSEA are derived from the germline V gene. Trimmed from V: 4 bases; trimmed from J: 5 bases; junction bases lacking a gene match: 3. Sequenced material: CD4+ T cells sorted from blood. The sequence was obtained from a human donor with alopecia areata. The rearrangement combines TRBV29-1 with TRBJ2-7, and 9 bases in between align with TRBD1. The nucleotide sequence is given as TGCAGCGTTGCCCGGACAGGGGACGAGCAGTACTTC. Its protein is CSVARTGDEQYF.